This record looks at one TCR beta chain sequence and its context. Likely a read error: the CDR3 ends without its conserved phenylalanine or tryptophan. This entry comes from a study of T cells of healthy individuals. TCRdb passed the 5' RACE reads through MiXCR, listing each CDR3 protein once. The sample lists around 100,000 distinct CDR3 sequences; approximately 16% were seen once. The CDR3 runs 15 residues. Trimming removed 4 bases at V and 5 bases at J, with 15 bases between. The germline gives CDR1 MNHEY, CDR2 SVGEGT. The TCR originated in a human donor in good health. V is TRBV6-2 or TRBV6-3 and J is TRBJ2-1; D is uncertain. The CDR3, as DNA: TGTGCCAGCAGTTCTCCCCGGAGCGCCCACAATGAGCAGTTCCTC. It specifies CASSSPRSAHNEQFL.